A single sample is the source of the 9 T cell receptor beta chains below, sequenced in a study of Japanese encephalitis immunity and Zika vaccine responses. TCRdb redid the calling of the 5' RACE reads with MiXCR, one entry per CDR3 protein. The profile covers around 160 distinct CDR3 sequences, with 10% to 15% appearing a single time and about 61% taken by the ten largest. Peptide pools at roughly 1 ug/mL each stimulated CFSE-labeled PBMCs over a roughly 6-day culture. The sort collected unfixed, live, CD56-CD19-CD16-CD3+CD4+ CFSE-low proliferating CD4 T cells. The material was antigen-activated CD4+ T cells from blood, cultured, obtained during a Zika inactivated vaccine study. The receptor set was obtained from an adult man who received an inactivated Zika virus vaccine.

This clonotype is medium-sized by share. The chain has TRBV20-1 and TRBJ1-1; a possible D gene is TRBD1 (6 bases). The CDR3 loop spans 11 amino acids. The germline V gene encodes CDR1 DFQATT and CDR2 SNEGSKA (reference sequence). The CDR3 coding sequence is TGCAGAGGGGGTACTAAGACTGAAGCTTTCTTT. It yields the protein CRGGTKTEAFF.

This clonotype rates as large (0.1 to 1%). The chain joins TRBV7-2 to TRBJ1-1; D is undetermined. CDR1 SGHTA and CDR2 FQGNSA come from the germline V gene. Trimming left V 1 base short and J 1 base short, with 13 bases between. The CDR3 is 16 amino acids. CDR3 in amino acids: CASSLGFRQTNTEAFF. The CDR3 coding sequence is TGTGCCAGCAGCTTAGGATTCCGGCAGACGAACACTGAAGCTTTCTTT.

By share, this clonotype counts as medium-sized (0.01 to 0.1%). V is TRBV10-2 and J is TRBJ1-2, with 12 bases aligning to TRBD1. There are 14 residues in the CDR3. CDR1 is WSHSY, CDR2 SAAADI, per germline. Trimming at V came to 7 bases and at J to 2 bases, leaving 2 bases not matched to a gene. CDR3: CASTGTGGNYGYTF. Written as DNA, the CDR3 is TGCGCCAGCACCGGGACAGGGGGCAACTATGGCTACACCTTC.

This clonotype is deemed medium-sized. The chain joins TRBV20-1 to TRBJ1-2, with TRBD1 as a possible D gene (5 bases). The V and J ends lost 1 base and 6 bases respectively, with 9 bases between them. Germline CDR1 reads DFQATT; CDR2 reads SNEGSKA (reference sequence). The CDR3 consists of 12 residues. The CDR3 coding sequence is TGCAGTGCTAGAGTTCCGGGGGATGGCTACACCTTC. The encoded protein is CSARVPGDGYTF.

This clonotype is termed large. The chain is built from TRBV19 and TRBJ2-1, with TRBD1 identical over 8 bases. Germline loops: CDR1 LNHDA, CDR2 SQIVND (reference sequence). This CDR3 is built from 13 residues. The ends lost 4 bases at V and 9 bases at J; junction bases unmatched: 5. The CDR3 is CASSRQGAGEQFF. The CDR3 nucleotides are TGTGCCAGTAGTAGGCAGGGGGCGGGTGAGCAGTTCTTC. The whole variable domain, filled in from reference TRBV19 and TRBJ2-1, reads DGGITQSPKYLFRKEGQNVTLSCEQNLNHDAMYWYRQDPGQGLRLIYYSQIVNDFQKGDIAEGYSVSREKKESFPLTVTSAQKNPTAFYLCASSRQGAGEQFFGPGTRLTVL.

In its sample, this clonotype ranks as medium-sized. The chain combines TRBV30 with TRBJ2-4; 7 bases map to TRBD1. The CDR3 covers 16 residues. After removal of 5 bases from V and 8 bases from J, the junction contained 18 bases not matched to a gene. The germline V gene has CDR1 GTSNPN and CDR2 SVGIG (reference sequence). CDR3 amino acids: CAWGSKPGQSSDIQYF. CDR3 DNA: TGTGCCTGGGGATCCAAGCCGGGACAGAGTTCGGACATTCAGTACTTC.

In its sample, this clonotype ranks as hyperexpanded. This chain uses TRBV7-2 with TRBJ2-3; no clear D gene. The ends were cut back, 6 bases at V and 2 bases at J, with 12 bases in the middle. The CDR3 totals 14 residues. CDR1 and CDR2 from the germline V gene are SGHTA and FQGNSA. Here the CDR3 DNA reads TGTGCCAGCAGGCCGTGGGCTACCACAGATACGCAGTATTTT. Translating gives CASRPWATTDTQYF.

By share, this clonotype counts as hyperexpanded. The gene calls are TRBV18 and TRBJ2-1; D is undetermined. V was cut by 3 bases and J by 5 bases, with 8 bases left in between. Germline V gene data show CDR1 as KGHSH and CDR2 as LQKENI. The CDR3 spans 13 residues. In DNA form, the CDR3 reads TGTGCCAGCTCACCGTTGGGTAACAATGAGCAGTTCTTC. Translation: CASSPLGNNEQFF. Drawing the rest from reference TRBV18 and TRBJ2-1, the complete variable domain is NAGVMQNPRHLVRRRGQEARLRCSPMKGHSHVYWYRQLPEEGLKFMVYLQKENIIDESGMPKERFSAEFPKEGPSILRIQQVVRGDSAAYFCASSPLGNNEQFFGPGTRLTVL.

This clonotype was detected only a few times. The chain joins TRBV24-1 to TRBJ2-1; 7 positions agree with TRBD1. CDR3 length: 18 amino acids. The germline CDR1 and CDR2 sequences are KGHDR and SFDVKD. Unmatched junction bases numbered 13, after V lost 1 base and J lost 5 bases. The CDR3 DNA reads as TGTGCCACCAGTGATTTCAGGCACTCCGGGACAGTGAACAATGAGCAGTTCTTC. Its translation is CATSDFRHSGTVNNEQFF.